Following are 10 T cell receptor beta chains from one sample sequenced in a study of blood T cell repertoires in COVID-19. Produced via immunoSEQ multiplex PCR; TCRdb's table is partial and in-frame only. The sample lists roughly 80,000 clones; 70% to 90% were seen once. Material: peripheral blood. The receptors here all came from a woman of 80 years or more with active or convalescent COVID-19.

The CDR3: CASSEDSSGSYEQYF. As DNA, the CDR3 is TGCGCCAGCAGCGAGGATTCTAGCGGCTCCTACGAGCAGTACTTC. The genes are TRBV4-3 and TRBJ2-7; 7 nucleotides agree with TRBD2. The germline V gene has CDR1 LGHNA and CDR2 YSLEER. V trimming: 5 bases; J trimming: 0 bases; junction bases outside the gene matches: 7. CDR3 size: 15 residues.

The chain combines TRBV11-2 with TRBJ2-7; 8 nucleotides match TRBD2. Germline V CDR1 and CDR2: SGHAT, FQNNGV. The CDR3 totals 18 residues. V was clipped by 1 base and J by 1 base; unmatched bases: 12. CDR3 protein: CASSLGPRPGGISYEQYF. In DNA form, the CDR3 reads TGTGCCAGCAGCTTAGGGCCCCGACCGGGGGGGATTTCCTACGAGCAGTACTTC.

The CDR3 DNA reads TGCGCCAGCAGCTTGGGTATCGTCTCCACAGATACGCAGTATTTT. Translating gives CASSLGIVSTDTQYF. V and J are TRBV5-1 and TRBJ2-3; D is uncertain. The CDR3 spans 15 residues. V lost 0 bases and J 2 bases, leaving 10 bases between the germline ends. CDR1 SGHRS and CDR2 YFSETQ come from the germline V gene.

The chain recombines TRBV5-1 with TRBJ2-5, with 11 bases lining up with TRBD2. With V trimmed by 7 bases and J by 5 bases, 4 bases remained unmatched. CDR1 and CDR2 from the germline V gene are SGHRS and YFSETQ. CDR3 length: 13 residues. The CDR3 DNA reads TGCGCCAGCGGAACTAGCGGGAGTGAGACCCAGTACTTC. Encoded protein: CASGTSGSETQYF. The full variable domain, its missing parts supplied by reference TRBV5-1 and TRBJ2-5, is KAGVTQTPRYLIKTRGQQVTLSCSPISGHRSVSWYQQTPGQGLQFLFEYFSETQRNKGNFPGRFSGRQFSNSRSEMNVSTLELGDSALYLCASGTSGSETQYFGPGTRLLVL.

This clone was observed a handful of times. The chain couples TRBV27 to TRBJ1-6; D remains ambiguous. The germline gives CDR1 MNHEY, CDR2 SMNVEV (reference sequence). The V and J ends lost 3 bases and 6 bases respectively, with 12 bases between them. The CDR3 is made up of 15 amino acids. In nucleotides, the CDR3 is TGTGCCAGCAGTTTCTCGACTGCCGCTAATTCACCCCTCCACTTT. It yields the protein CASSFSTAANSPLHF.

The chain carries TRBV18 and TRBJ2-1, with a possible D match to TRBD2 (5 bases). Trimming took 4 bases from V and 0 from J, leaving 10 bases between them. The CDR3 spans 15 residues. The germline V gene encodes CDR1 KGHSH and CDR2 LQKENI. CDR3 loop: CASSLIGSSYNEQFF. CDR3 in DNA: TGTGCCAGCTCACTCATAGGGAGCTCCTACAATGAGCAGTTCTTC.

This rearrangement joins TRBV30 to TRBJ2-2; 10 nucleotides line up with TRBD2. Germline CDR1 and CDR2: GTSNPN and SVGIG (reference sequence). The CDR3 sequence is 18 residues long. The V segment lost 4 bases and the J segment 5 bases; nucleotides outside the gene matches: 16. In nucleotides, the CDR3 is TGTGCCTGGAATGGCAGGGGCGCTAGCGGGAGAAGAACCGGGGAGCTGTTTTTT. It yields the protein CAWNGRGASGRRTGELFF.

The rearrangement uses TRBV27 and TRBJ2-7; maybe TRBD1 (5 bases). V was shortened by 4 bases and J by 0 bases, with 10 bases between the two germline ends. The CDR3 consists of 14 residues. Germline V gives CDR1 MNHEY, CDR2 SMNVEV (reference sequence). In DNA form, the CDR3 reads TGTGCCAGCAGTTCTACAGGTGACTCCTACGAGCAGTACTTC. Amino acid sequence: CASSSTGDSYEQYF.

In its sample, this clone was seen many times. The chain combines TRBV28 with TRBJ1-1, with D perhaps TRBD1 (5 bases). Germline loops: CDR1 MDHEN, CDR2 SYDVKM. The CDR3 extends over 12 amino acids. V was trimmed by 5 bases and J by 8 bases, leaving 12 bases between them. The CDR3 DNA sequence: TGTGCCAGCAGTCCCCCGACAGAGGAAGCTTTCTTT. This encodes CASSPPTEEAFF.

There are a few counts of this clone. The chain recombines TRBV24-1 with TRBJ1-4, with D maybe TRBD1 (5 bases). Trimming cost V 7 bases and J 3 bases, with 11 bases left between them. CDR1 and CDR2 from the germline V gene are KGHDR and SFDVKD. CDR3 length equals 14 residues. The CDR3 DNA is TGTGCCACCAGCGGCCCGGGGGCTAATGAAAAACTGTTTTTT. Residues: CATSGPGANEKLFF.